This T cell receptor beta chain was captured in a study of T cell repertoires in cytomegalovirus infection. Study findings and constraints: Ex vivo responses were dominated by HLA-C-restricted CMV-specific TCR beta clonotypes.

In TCRdb, the reads were re-called with MiXCR into one record per CDR3 protein. The top ten hold 2.5% to 3% of the sample, which has under 850,000 distinct CDR3 sequences, 35% seen once. Germline CDR1 is SQVTM and CDR2 is ANQGSEA. The CDR3 has 12 amino acids. The V end was cut by 1 base, the J end by 8 bases, with 8 bases between. Of note for this clonotype: The antigen remains undetermined.

This chain joins TRBV29-1 and TRBJ1-4, with D possibly TRBD1 on 6 matching bases. This TCR came from a human donor in good health (CMV status not recorded). Some clones in this sample may be carry-over from other donors' samples. The sample comprised PBMCs. The DNA for the CDR3 is TGCAGCGTTGAAGCCACAGGGGAAAAACTGTTTTTT. It encodes CSVEATGEKLFF.